The T cell receptor beta chain described here comes from a study of blood T cell repertoires in COVID-19. Study information: Samples taken during acute and convalescent COVID-19 were collected in the United States, Italy and Spain. PBMCs, B-cell-depleted T cells, or T cells were the source of the cDNA or gDNA that made up the material.

Source study methods: For nucleated cells, counts were estimated from reference gene primer amplification. Measured with immunoSEQ multiplex PCR; TCRdb has only the in-frame clones, and not every one. That table gives V, J and clone size, and the DNA gave D and trimming. The repertoire has 150,000 to 200,000 clones, under 90% of them found once; the top ten carry roughly 2%. V dropped 10 bases and J dropped 5 bases, with 11 bases sitting between them. Germline lookup yields CDR1 LGHDT and CDR2 YNNKEL (reference sequence). The CDR3 consists of 11 residues. The sequence came from a woman of 80 years or more with acute or convalescent COVID-19. This chain uses TRBV3-1 (or the pseudogene TRBV3-2) with TRBJ1-2; D perhaps matches TRBD1 (6 bases). The sample comprised peripheral blood. Here the CDR3 reads CATGAPYGYTF. The CDR3 DNA reads TGTGCCACAGGGGCACCTTATGGCTACACCTTC.